The rows below give T cell receptor beta chains drawn from one sample of a study of regulatory T cells in long-lasting Graves disease. In TCRdb, the multiplex PCR reads were re-called with MiXCR into one record per CDR3 protein. The sample comprises more than 450,000 distinct CDR3 sequences, more than 10% of which are singletons, and almost 9% rests with the top ten. These data were also filed under a second study, of T cells in Graves' hyperthyroidism and ophthalmopathy.

The specimen was peripheral blood mononuclear cells (PBMCs), collected at new diagnosis, from a patient treated with antithyroid drugs. These receptors came from a woman in her 30s with Graves disease. The CDR3 runs from the conserved cysteine through the conserved F or W. The D gene is left open where the match is weak. Expanded clones get a size class; other rows say once, few or many, or leave the size out.

>many|TRBV2|15|.|TRBJ1-4
CASSPSRATNEKLFF
TGTGCCAGCAGTCCCTCCCGGGCAACTAATGAAAAACTGTTTTTT
>many|TRBV18|12|.|TRBJ2-1
CASSRQTNEQFF
TGTGCCAGCTCACGGCAGACAAATGAGCAGTTCTTC
>many|TRBV20-1|22|TRBD2|TRBJ2-3
CSASFSGRGRTSGRRGTDTQYF
TGCAGTGCTAGCTTCAGTGGCAGGGGGCGAACTAGCGGGAGGAGGGGCACAGATACGCAGTATTTT
>.|TRBV4-1|15|.|TRBJ2-5
CASSQGSFRAETQYF
TGTGCCAGCAGCCAAGGCTCATTCCGCGCGGAGACCCAGTACTTC
>many|TRBV11-2|14|.|TRBJ2-1
CASSPYKGRDEQFF
TGTGCCAGCAGCCCCTACAAGGGGCGCGATGAGCAGTTCTTC
>few|TRBV28|14|.|TRBJ1-5
CASRGDISNQPQHF
TGTGCCAGCAGGGGGGACATTAGCAATCAGCCCCAGCATTTT
>many|TRBV20-1|14|.|TRBJ1-4
CSANGRGDREKLFF
TGCAGTGCCAATGGACGGGGAGATAGAGAAAAACTGTTTTTT
>many|TRBV20-1|14|TRBD1|TRBJ2-5
CSARGGGYVGTQYF
TGCAGTGCCAGAGGGGGCGGCTATGTCGGGACCCAGTACTTC
>many|TRBV28|14|.|TRBJ1-1
CASKVVGPEAEAFF
TGTGCCAGCAAGGTAGTCGGCCCGGAGGCTGAAGCTTTCTTT
>few|TRBV4-2|18|TRBD2|TRBJ2-1
CASSHSTSGRAFNNEQFF
TGTGCCAGCAGCCATTCGACTAGCGGGAGGGCCTTTAACAATGAGCAGTTCTTC
>many|TRBV3-1|19|TRBD2|TRBJ2-1
CASSQNGLAGGSWYNEQFF
TGTGCCAGCAGCCAAAATGGACTAGCGGGAGGGAGCTGGTACAATGAGCAGTTCTTC
>many|TRBV9|13|.|TRBJ1-2
CASSGAKLYGYTF
TGTGCCAGCAGTGGGGCGAAACTCTATGGCTACACCTTC
>many|TRBV12-3/TRBV12-4|16|.|TRBJ2-3
CASSFNTISSTDTQYF
TGTGCCAGCAGTTTTAATACAATCTCTAGCACAGATACGCAGTATTTT
>many|TRBV18|13|.|TRBJ2-7
CASSRGIEGEQYF
TGTGCCAGCTCACGGGGAATTGAGGGTGAGCAGTACTTC
>many|TRBV28|17|.|TRBJ2-3
CASSSRGQGLSTDTQYF
TGTGCCAGCAGTTCTCGAGGACAGGGACTAAGCACAGATACGCAGTATTTT
>many|TRBV11-1|17|TRBD1|TRBJ2-6
CASSRRDRGLGANVLTF
TGTGCCAGCAGCCGCCGGGACAGGGGGCTTGGGGCCAACGTCCTGACTTTC
>.|TRBV15|16|.|TRBJ2-7
CATSRASSGSSYEQYF
TGTGCCACCAGCAGAGCTTCCTCAGGGAGCTCCTACGAGCAGTACTTC
>many|TRBV29-1|13|TRBD1|TRBJ1-2
CSVIRDRASGYTF
TGCAGCGTGATCCGGGACAGGGCCTCGGGCTACACCTTC
>.|TRBV6-5|15|TRBD2|TRBJ2-1
CASSYASGSYNEQFF
TGTGCCAGCAGTTACGCTAGCGGCTCCTACAATGAGCAGTTCTTC
>many|TRBV5-1|15|TRBD1|TRBJ2-6
CASSDGQAGANVLTF
TGCGCCAGCAGCGATGGACAGGCTGGGGCCAACGTCCTGACTTTC
>.|TRBV29-1|15|TRBD2|TRBJ2-1
CSGTPGTSVLNEQFF
TGCAGCGGTACCCCTGGGACTAGCGTTTTAAATGAGCAGTTCTTC
>few|TRBV5-6|15|.|TRBJ1-1
CASSVGDGMSTEAFF
TGTGCCAGCAGCGTGGGCGACGGGATGAGCACTGAAGCTTTCTTT
>many|TRBV19|15|TRBD1|TRBJ2-1
CASRGTGGLSGEQFF
TGTGCCAGTAGGGGGACAGGGGGCTTGAGTGGTGAGCAGTTCTTC
>.|TRBV4-3|18|TRBD2|TRBJ2-1
CASSQLSPGLERLNEQFF
TGCGCCAGCAGCCAACTGTCCCCGGGACTAGAGCGTCTCAATGAGCAGTTCTTC
>.|TRBV6-2/TRBV6-3|15|.|TRBJ1-2
CASTDVGGRPYGYTF
TGTGCCAGCACCGACGTGGGGGGCAGACCCTATGGCTACACCTTC
>many|TRBV10-3|16|.|TRBJ1-2
CAISESTSGANYGYTF
TGTGCCATCAGTGAGTCGACCTCCGGGGCGAACTATGGCTACACCTTC